The 16 T cell receptor beta chains below were found in one sample sequenced in a study of blood T cells in healthy people across ages. A sample-barcoded 5' primer and a J-beta primer mix were used in a second PCR of about 7 to 11 cycles. TCRdb independently ran MiXCR on the 5' RACE reads; one entry per CDR3 protein. Of about 730,000 distinct CDR3 sequences listed, roughly 44% are singletons. The source material was blood. The source of these receptors is a woman aged 55-69 years in good health.

V and J are TRBV7-2 and TRBJ2-7; 7 positions match TRBD1. Losses at the gene ends were 2 bases for V and 0 bases for J; bases not matched to a gene: 7. The CDR3 runs 16 residues. Germline V gene sequence: CDR1 SGHTA, CDR2 FQGNSA. The CDR3 DNA reads TGTGCCAGCAGCTTATTACAGGGGCAAAGCTCCTACGAGCAGTACTTC. It is translated as CASSLLQGQSSYEQYF.

This clonotype was observed once. The gene calls are TRBV11-3 and TRBJ2-3; 8 nucleotides line up with TRBD1. This CDR3 contains 17 residues. Germline V gene sequence: CDR1 SGHNT, CDR2 YENEEA. The V segment lost 2 bases and the J segment 0 bases; nucleotides outside the gene matches: 7. CDR3 amino acids: CASSLSSTGASTDTQYF. The CDR3 nucleotides read TGTGCCAGCAGCTTATCCTCGACAGGGGCCAGCACAGATACGCAGTATTTT.

As for this clonotype: A single base separates this from a much larger clone, so it may be a read error. The rearrangement joins TRBV12-3 or TRBV12-4 to TRBJ2-7; tentatively, D is TRBD2 (6 bases). CDR3 length: 15 residues. V lost 6 bases to trimming and J lost 4 bases, with 19 bases between them. CDR3 DNA sequence: TGTGCCAGCAGCCGTCAGGTTGCGGGGAGGTACGAGCAGTACTTC. Protein sequence: CASSRQVAGRYEQYF.

The rearrangement uses TRBV5-4 and TRBJ1-5; the match to TRBD1 covers 9 bases. The V and J ends lost 0 bases and 3 bases, in that order; junction bases with no gene match: 7. The CDR3 consists of 17 residues. Germline assignment: CDR1 SGHNT and CDR2 YYREEE (reference sequence). The CDR3 sequence: CASSLDGGTGINQPQHF. The CDR3 region has the DNA TGTGCCAGCAGCTTGGACGGCGGGACAGGGATCAATCAGCCCCAGCATTTT. The full variable domain, in which reference TRBV5-4 and TRBJ1-5 provide the parts outside the CDR3, is ETGVTQSPTHLIKTRGQQVTLRCSSQSGHNTVSWYQQALGQGPQFIFQYYREEENGRGNFPPRFSGLQFPNYSSELNVNALELDDSALYLCASSLDGGTGINQPQHFGDGTRLSIL.

J is TRBJ2-7 and V is TRBV6-2 or TRBV6-3; D is perhaps TRBD2 (6 bases). The CDR3 length is 15 residues. V dropped 4 bases and J dropped 2 bases, with 15 bases sitting between them. CDR1 and CDR2 (germline): MNHEY, SVGEGT. The CDR3 DNA reads as TGTGCCAGCAGTTCTGGTCCTAAGCGGGCCTACGAGCAGTACTTC. This sequence encodes CASSSGPKRAYEQYF.

J is TRBJ1-1 and V is TRBV4-1; no reliable D call. CDR3 length: 13 amino acids. CDR1 is MGHRA and CDR2 is YSYEKL in the germline V gene. With 1 base removed from V and 7 bases from J, the gap between germline ends came to 10 bases. The CDR3 coding sequence is TGCGCCAGCAGCCAAGGGTCCTCGAGTGAAGCTTTCTTT. Encoded protein: CASSQGSSSEAFF.

The chain couples TRBV18 to TRBJ1-1; perhaps TRBD1 as D (6 bases). Trimming left V 4 bases short and J 11 bases short, with 17 bases between. The germline V gene encodes CDR1 KGHSH and CDR2 LQKENI. The CDR3 spans 13 residues. The CDR3 DNA sequence: TGTGCCAGCTCACTCCGACAGGTTATAAACGCTTTCTTT. Translated: CASSLRQVINAFF.

This clonotype has a handful of counts. The chain employs TRBV27 and TRBJ2-5; 11 nucleotides line up with TRBD1. Germline V gene sequence: CDR1 MNHEY, CDR2 SMNVEV (reference sequence). The CDR3 length is 15 residues. V gave up 4 bases and J gave up 3 bases; unmatched junction bases: 4. The DNA for the CDR3 is TGTGCCAGCAGTTCCCTGGGACAGGGGGAAGAGACCCAGTACTTC. It translates to CASSSLGQGEETQYF.

There are a few counts of this clonotype. The V gene is TRBV6-5, the J gene TRBJ1-6, with D perhaps TRBD1 (5 bases). This CDR3 is built from 15 residues. V lost 6 bases and J 0 bases, leaving 9 bases between the germline ends. The V gene's germline CDR1 is MNHEY and CDR2 SVGAGI. CDR3 nucleotides: TGTGCCAGCAGGTCAGGGAGCTCCTATAATTCACCCCTCCACTTT. Its translation: CASRSGSSYNSPLHF.

V gene TRBV9 combines with J gene TRBJ1-6, with 7 bases identical to TRBD1. Trimming removed 3 bases from V and 5 bases from J; junction bases left unmatched: 5. The germline V gene encodes CDR1 SGDLS and CDR2 YYNGEE. CDR3 size: 15 residues. The CDR3 coding sequence is TGTGCCAGCAGCGCTTCCGGGACAGATAATTCACCCCTCCACTTT. Amino acid sequence: CASSASGTDNSPLHF.

The V call is TRBV6-5, the J call TRBJ2-1, with D unclear. V dropped 0 bases and J dropped 1 base, with 10 bases sitting between them. The CDR3 is 16 residues long. Looked up from germline, CDR1 is MNHEY and CDR2 is SVGAGI. The chain's CDR3 is CASSYSFSHSYNEQFF. The DNA for the CDR3 is TGTGCCAGCAGTTACTCCTTTAGCCATTCCTACAATGAGCAGTTCTTC.

This rearrangement joins TRBV28 to TRBJ2-7; unclear D gene. CDR1 is MDHEN and CDR2 is SYDVKM in the germline V gene. The CDR3 spans 12 residues. V dropped 7 bases and J dropped 0 bases, with 7 bases sitting between them. CDR3 loop: CASTAPSYEQYF. CDR3 nucleotides: TGTGCCAGCACCGCGCCCTCCTACGAGCAGTACTTC.

V gene TRBV6-2 or TRBV6-3 combines with J gene TRBJ2-1, with D perhaps TRBD2 (5 bases). CDR1 MNHEY and CDR2 SVGEGT come from the germline V gene. The CDR3 has 15 amino acids. With 5 bases removed from V and 0 bases from J, the gap between germline ends came to 11 bases. CDR3 in DNA: TGTGCCAGCAGTGGGATTGGGAGCTCCTACAATGAGCAGTTCTTC. It translates to CASSGIGSSYNEQFF.

A note on this clonotype: Germline is not matched at one junction end, which may reflect a read error. The gene calls are TRBV20-1 and TRBJ2-7; D may be TRBD1 (6 bases). This CDR3 has 14 amino acids. Germline V gene data show CDR1 as DFQATT and CDR2 as SNEGSKA (reference sequence). The CDR3 bases are TGCAGTGCTATCGACAGGACCTCCTCCGACGAGCAGTACTTC. The encoded protein is CSAIDRTSSDEQYF.

This clonotype came up a few times. CDR3 loop: CASSPGQLTYNEQFF. DNA of the CDR3: TGTGCCAGCAGCCCTGGACAGTTGACCTACAATGAGCAGTTCTTC. V usage is TRBV11-1 and J usage is TRBJ2-1, with TRBD1 as a possible D gene (6 bases). The CDR3 covers 15 residues. In germline, CDR1 is SGHAT, CDR2 FQDESV (reference sequence). V lost 5 bases, J lost 2 bases, and 13 bases lay in between.

This clonotype was observed a handful of times. V usage is TRBV20-1 and J usage is TRBJ2-3; 10 nucleotides agree with TRBD2. The CDR3 is made up of 17 amino acids. The junction had 10 bases not matched to a gene; V was cut back by 0 bases and J by 4 bases. Per the germline V gene, CDR1 is DFQATT and CDR2 is SNEGSKA (reference sequence). CDR3 coding DNA: TGCAGTGCTAGAGACCCGAAACTAGCGGGAAGCTCAGATACGCAGTATTTT. Amino acids: CSARDPKLAGSSDTQYF.